The present T cell receptor (beta chain) was sequenced within a study of metastatic and nonmetastatic thyroid tumors. V gave up 4 bases and J gave up 2 bases; unmatched junction bases: 6. This CDR3 comprises 17 residues. CDR1 is KGHSH and CDR2 is LQKENI in the germline V gene. Study-level results: Patients with malignant thyroid tumors reportedly had significantly higher TCR beta diversity than those with benign nodules, in blood and tumor.

This clone occurred many times. Its antigen is unknown. Prior to thyroid surgery, none of the patients had received any treatment. TCRdb reanalyzed the PCR reads via MiXCR. This table holds approximately 28,000 clones, about 15% found once. The rearrangement links TRBV18 to TRBJ2-2; 11 nucleotides align to TRBD2. Sequenced sample: blood. The sequence was obtained from a male donor with papillary thyroid cancer or a benign thyroid nodule (not recorded which). Some clones in this sample may be carry-over from other donors' samples. CDR3 protein: CASSRNGLAGNTGELFF. In DNA, the CDR3 is TGTGCCAGCTCACGGAACGGACTAGCGGGCAACACCGGGGAGCTGTTTTTT. The full variable domain, its missing parts supplied by reference TRBV18 and TRBJ2-2, is NAGVMQNPRHLVRRRGQEARLRCSPMKGHSHVYWYRQLPEEGLKFMVYLQKENIIDESGMPKERFSAEFPKEGPSILRIQQVVRGDSAAYFCASSRNGLAGNTGELFFGEGSRLTVL.